This T cell receptor (beta chain) was recorded in a study of cytomegalovirus exposure and HLA in healthy donors. Study-wide results and caveats: Owing to their indistinguishability, certain V segments, notably TRBV6-2 and TRBV6-3, were excluded.

The CDR3 has 16 residues. Unmatched junction bases numbered 5, after V lost 4 bases and J lost 1 base. The germline V gene encodes CDR1 MDHEN and CDR2 SYDVKM. Regarding this clone: Its antigen is undetermined.

PCR amplification relied on 60 Vbeta primers (plus 13 Jbeta primers). Assay: immunoSEQ multiplex PCR; the TCRdb copy retains only in-frame clones and omits some. The sample holds 150,000 to 200,000 clones, 65% to 85% seen once. This sequence was found in a man aged 55 to 70 in good health and CMV-seronegative. This chain links TRBV28 with TRBJ2-3; 10 nucleotides line up with TRBD2. Sequenced: PBMCs. In nucleotides, the CDR3 is TGTGCCAGCAGTTCATCTAGCGGGAGTGGCACAGATACGCAGTATTTT. This encodes CASSSSSGSGTDTQYF.